This entry lists 8 T cell receptor beta chains sequenced from one sample in a study of blood T cell repertoires in COVID-19 (dated by TCRdb to the early 2020s). Library method: the immunoSEQ multiplex PCR assay. The table comes from immuneACCESS by way of TCRdb, which keeps in-frame sequences with V and J called. Part of the clones is missing from these tables; in studies checked, under half for an unresolved V gene and the rest for unknown reasons. Here the sample has tens of thousands of clones; about four fifths occur a single time. In total, the top ten clones hold about 2.9% of the sample. The sample taken for sequencing was peripheral blood. The receptors here all came from a middle-aged man with acute or convalescent COVID-19.

The chain uses TRBV14 and TRBJ1-6, with 8 nucleotides matching TRBD1. CDR1 and CDR2 from the germline V gene are SGHDN and FVKESK. Trimming cost V 2 bases and J 7 bases; bases outside gene matches: 7. The CDR3 consists of 16 residues. CDR3 protein: CASSQLQGERNSPLHF. CDR3 DNA sequence: TGTGCCAGCAGCCAATTACAGGGGGAACGAAATTCACCCCTCCACTTT.

The chain couples TRBV19 to TRBJ2-7, with TRBD2 matching over 7 bases. The CDR3 is 12 amino acids. From germline, CDR1 is LNHDA and CDR2 SQIVND (reference sequence). V shed 10 bases, J shed 1 base, and the junction held 4 bases outside the gene matches. The CDR3 coding sequence is TGTGCCACCTCAGCGGGGTCCTACGAGCAGTACTTC. Its translation: CATSAGSYEQYF.

The chain is built from TRBV19 and TRBJ2-1; 15 bases map to TRBD2. Trimming took 3 bases from V and 12 from J; bases not matched to a gene: 9. The germline V gene encodes CDR1 LNHDA and CDR2 SQIVND (reference sequence). The CDR3 length is 16 residues. The CDR3 nucleotides are TGTGCCAGTAGTATCTCCGGGACTAGCGGGGGGTGGGCGCAGTTCTTC. Its translation is CASSISGTSGGWAQFF.

The chain couples TRBV7-8 to TRBJ2-3, with D perhaps matching TRBD1 (6 bases). CDR1 and CDR2 from the germline V gene are SGHVS and FQNEAQ. The V and J ends lost 1 base and 0 bases respectively, with 11 bases between them. This CDR3 spans 16 amino acids. The CDR3 reads CASSLVTGMSTDTQYF. DNA of the CDR3: TGTGCCAGCAGCTTAGTCACAGGGATGAGCACAGATACGCAGTATTTT. The full variable domain, completed using reference TRBV7-8 and TRBJ2-3, is GAGVSQSPRYKVAKRGQDVALRCDPISGHVSLFWYQQALGQGPEFLTYFQNEAQLDKSGLPSDRFFAERPEGSVSTLKIQRTQQEDSAVYLCASSLVTGMSTDTQYFGPGTRLTVL.

Points on this clone: In the same sample, other DNA sequences code for this CDR3. The rearrangement links TRBV4-2 to TRBJ2-7; 10 nucleotides line up with TRBD2. Trimming removed 0 bases from V and 3 bases from J; junction bases left unmatched: 5. This CDR3 is 16 amino acids long. Germline CDR1 LGHNA, CDR2 YNFKEQ. This CDR3 reads CASSQDRLAGDYEQYF. The CDR3, as DNA: TGTGCCAGCAGCCAAGACAGGCTAGCGGGGGACTACGAGCAGTACTTC.

The chain is built from TRBV19 and TRBJ2-7, with D possibly matching TRBD1 (5 bases). The CDR3 contains 14 residues. Germline loops: CDR1 LNHDA, CDR2 SQIVND (reference sequence). V lost 3 bases to trimming and J lost 2 bases, with 11 bases between them. This CDR3 is CASSMTVSAYEQYF. DNA of the CDR3: TGTGCCAGTAGTATGACAGTCAGCGCCTACGAGCAGTACTTC. Complete variable domain (other parts from reference TRBV19 and TRBJ2-7): DGGITQSPKYLFRKEGQNVTLSCEQNLNHDAMYWYRQDPGQGLRLIYYSQIVNDFQKGDIAEGYSVSREKKESFPLTVTSAQKNPTAFYLCASSMTVSAYEQYFGPGTRLTVT.

This clone was observed a few times. V is TRBV7-6 and J is TRBJ2-2; D gene unclear. This CDR3 comprises 14 residues. V gave up 1 base and J gave up 6 bases, with 9 bases separating them. From germline, CDR1 is SGHVS and CDR2 FNYEAQ. The CDR3 DNA is TGTGCCAGCAGCTTAGATCTGGCTCCCGGGGAGCTGTTTTTT. It translates to CASSLDLAPGELFF.

The chain is built from TRBV7-2 and TRBJ2-7, with a tentative D call TRBD1 (5 bases). V lost 3 bases, J lost 4 bases, and 13 bases lay in between. Germline CDR1 is SGHTA and CDR2 is FQGNSA. The CDR3 runs to 14 residues. CDR3 loop: CASSFQQGRYEQYF. CDR3 coding DNA: TGTGCCAGCAGCTTCCAGCAGGGAAGATACGAGCAGTACTTC.